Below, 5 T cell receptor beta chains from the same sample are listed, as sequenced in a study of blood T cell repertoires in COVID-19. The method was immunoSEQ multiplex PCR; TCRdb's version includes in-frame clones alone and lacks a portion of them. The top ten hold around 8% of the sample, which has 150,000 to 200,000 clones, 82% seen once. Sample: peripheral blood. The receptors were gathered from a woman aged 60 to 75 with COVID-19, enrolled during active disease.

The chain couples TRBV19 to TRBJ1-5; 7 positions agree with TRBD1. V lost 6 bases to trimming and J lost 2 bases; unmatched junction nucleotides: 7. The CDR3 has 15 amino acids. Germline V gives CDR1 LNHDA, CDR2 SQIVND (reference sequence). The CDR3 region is CASSDRAGGNQPQHF. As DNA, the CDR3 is TGTGCCAGTAGCGACAGGGCAGGAGGCAATCAGCCCCAGCATTTT. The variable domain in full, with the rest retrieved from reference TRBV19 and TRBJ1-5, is DGGITQSPKYLFRKEGQNVTLSCEQNLNHDAMYWYRQDPGQGLRLIYYSQIVNDFQKGDIAEGYSVSREKKESFPLTVTSAQKNPTAFYLCASSDRAGGNQPQHFGDGTRLSIL.

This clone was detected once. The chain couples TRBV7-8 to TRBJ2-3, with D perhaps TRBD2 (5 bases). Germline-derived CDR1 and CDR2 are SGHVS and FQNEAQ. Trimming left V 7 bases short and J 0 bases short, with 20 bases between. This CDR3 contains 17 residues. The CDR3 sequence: CASTLGVLAPSTDTQYF. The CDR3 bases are TGTGCCAGCACCCTCGGGGTTCTAGCACCTAGCACAGATACGCAGTATTTT. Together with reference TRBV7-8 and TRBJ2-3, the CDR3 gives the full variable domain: GAGVSQSPRYKVAKRGQDVALRCDPISGHVSLFWYQQALGQGPEFLTYFQNEAQLDKSGLPSDRFFAERPEGSVSTLKIQRTQQEDSAVYLCASTLGVLAPSTDTQYFGPGTRLTVL.

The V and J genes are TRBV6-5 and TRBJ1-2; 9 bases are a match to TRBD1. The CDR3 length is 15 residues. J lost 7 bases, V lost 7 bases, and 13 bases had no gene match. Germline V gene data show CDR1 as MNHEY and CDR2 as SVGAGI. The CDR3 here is CASNRSGQGKSGYTF. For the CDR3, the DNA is TGTGCCAGCAATCGGTCAGGACAGGGGAAGAGTGGCTACACCTTC.

Here the CDR3 DNA reads TGTGCCAGCAGTAGTACGGGAGTCTACGAGCAGTACGTC. Translating it yields CASSSTGVYEQYV. The chain combines TRBV28 with TRBJ2-7; TRBD2 might be the D (6 bases). Trimming took 5 bases from V and 3 from J, leaving 11 bases between them. This CDR3 spans 13 amino acids. The V gene's germline CDR1 is MDHEN and CDR2 SYDVKM.

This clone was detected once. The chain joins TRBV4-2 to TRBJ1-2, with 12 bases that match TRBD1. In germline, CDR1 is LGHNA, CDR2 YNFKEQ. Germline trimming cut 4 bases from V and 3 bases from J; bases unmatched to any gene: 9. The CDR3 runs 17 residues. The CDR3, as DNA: TGTGCCAGCAGCCTCCTAGCGGGACAGGGGGCTGACTATGGCTACACCTTC. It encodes CASSLLAGQGADYGYTF.